The source of this TCR beta chain is a study of blood T cell repertoires in COVID-19 (TCRdb year 2020). Turning to the overall study: Collaborator samples came from the United States, Italy and Spain and covered acute and convalescent phases of COVID-19. The prospective study material was composed of cDNA or gDNA derived from T cells, B-cell-depleted T cells, or PBMCs. Deeply sampled blood TCRbeta repertoires from subjects exposed to, actively infected with, or recovered from COVID-19 were included in the dataset. The repertoires were made available in a free public database intended to serve as a resource for research on the immune response to SARS-CoV-2. The samples were drawn from two sources: the first 160 participants of the ongoing ImmuneRACE study, and 1,200 or so subjects contributed by 6 global collaborators. Nearly every sample came with metadata listing a de-identified subject ID, COVID-19 status, age in years and sex. Where available, HLA class I and class II types were taken from metadata supplied by the sample provider and were not determined by assay-based typing. The full study reports these points: How much clinical and demographic metadata was included differed by source and by participant, and the metadata was provided uncurated.

TCRbeta CDR3 regions were amplified from genomic DNA by means of the immunoSEQ Assay, a bias-controlled multiplex PCR. The study's own analysis went as follows. Within the assay, amplification of reference gene primers was used to estimate how many nucleated cells each sample contained. To quantify the absolute abundance of each unique TCRbeta CDR3 rearrangement, sequence reads were collapsed and filtered. Productive Simpson clonality was computed per sample as the square root of Simpson's diversity index over productive rearrangements. Drawn from immuneACCESS, this table holds only the in-frame rearrangements with V and J called that TCRdb kept. Clones are partly lost; checked studies trace under half to an unresolved V gene and leave the rest unexplained. D and trimming come from the DNA, and the V and J calls and clone size come from that table. This sample comprises under 300,000 clones, 86% of them detected only once. 2.2% of the sample lies in the top ten.

A second Seattle source provided samples from volunteer blood donors who had recovered from COVID-19. Whole blood was collected in K2EDTA tubes by collaborating institutions according to the institutions' own protocols. For TCRbeta analysis, collaborators shipped samples as frozen whole blood, isolated PBMCs, or DNA extracted from either of those sample types. This clone is a singleton in its sample. The antigen it binds to is not known. The sample holds no much larger clone one base away, and base qualities are not on file. At the junction V is shortened by 0 bases and J by 2 bases, with 19 bases in between. The germline V gene supplies CDR1 SGHDN and CDR2 FVKESK. There are 18 amino acids in the CDR3, from cysteine to phenylalanine inclusive. The read is trimmed to its CDR3 DNA, 54 bases read in frame from base 1.

What was sequenced was peripheral blood. The sequence derives from a young man who had recovered from COVID-19. The chain is made from TRBV14 and TRBJ2-5; 5 matching bases give a weak D call of TRBD2. In nucleotide form, the sequence is TGTGCCAGCAGCCAAGAAGCCCTGGAGGCGGGTCGACAAGAGACCCAGTACTTC. It translates to CASSQEALEAGRQETQYF. Outside the CDR3, residues come from the reference TRBV14 and TRBJ2-5 proteins, so the full variable domain is: EAGVTQFPSHSVIEKGQTVTLRCDPISGHDNLYWYRRVMGKEIKFLLHFVKESKQDESGMPNNRFLAERTGGTYSTLKVQPAELEDSGVYFCASSQEALEAGRQETQYFGPGTRLLVL.